This T cell receptor beta chain was retrieved from a study of blood T cell repertoires in COVID-19 (dated by TCRdb to about 2020). Regarding the study in general: Samples covering the acute and convalescent phases of COVID-19 were provided by collaborators in the United States, Italy and Spain. The dataset comprised deeply sampled blood TCRbeta repertoires from subjects exposed to, actively infected with, or recovered from COVID-19. Samples came from the ongoing ImmuneRACE study (first 160 participants) plus 1,254 subjects from 6 global collaborators. The repertoires were made available in a free public database intended to serve as a resource for research on the immune response to SARS-CoV-2. A de-identified subject ID, COVID-19 status, age in years and sex were almost always included in the sample metadata. The material from the prospective study consisted of cDNA or gDNA derived from T cells, B-cell-depleted T cells, or PBMCs. HLA class I and class II types, where available, came from metadata supplied by the sample provider rather than from assay-based typing. Study-wide conclusions, independent of this receptor: How much clinical and demographic metadata was included differed by source and by participant, and the metadata was provided uncurated.

Relative to germline, V is 6 bases shorter and J is 0 bases shorter, with 9 bases between their ends. The CDR3 contains 13 residues, cysteine and phenylalanine counted. Only the CDR3 portion is preserved as DNA: 39 bases, with reading frame beginning at the first base. The germline V gene sets CDR1 to SGHRS and CDR2 to YFSETQ. About this clone: It has no known antigen specificity. Base qualities are missing; no much larger clone stands one base away.

In the prospective study, participants were about 18 to 90 years old, resided in about two dozen geographic areas of the United States, and were enrolled through a virtual design. Cohort assignment in the prospective study relied on participant-reported clinical history from a screening survey and a study questionnaire. Recovered participants in ImmuneRACE Cohort 3 were defined by two consecutive negative NP/OP PCR tests, clearance by a healthcare professional, or resolution of symptoms. In the prospective study, mobile phlebotomists collected whole blood, serum and a nasopharyngeal or oropharyngeal swab from each participant. Additional blood draws and questionnaires over an approximately two-month period could optionally be provided by prospective study participants. Before DNA extraction, blood samples from the prospective study were shipped at room temperature or frozen. TCRbeta CDR3 regions were amplified from genomic DNA using the immunoSEQ Assay, a bias-controlled multiplex PCR. In the authors' own workflow: Nucleated cell counts per sample were estimated from amplification of reference gene primers within the assay. To quantify the absolute abundance of each unique TCRbeta CDR3 rearrangement, sequence reads were collapsed and filtered. For each sample, productive Simpson clonality was calculated by taking the square root of Simpson's diversity index across productive rearrangements. This immuneACCESS table, as held by TCRdb, lists in-frame sequences with V and J called but not all clones. Of the missing ones, under half trace to an unresolved V gene in checked studies; the others have no known cause. The DNA was the basis for D and trimming; V, J and clone size are from that table. This sample comprises 150,000 to 250,000 clones, about 86% of them detected only once. The ten largest account for 7% to 9% of the sample.

The TCR comes from a middle-aged man who had recovered from COVID-19. The sequence is built from TRBV5-1 and TRBJ1-1, with TRBD1 as a weak D call on 5 bases. The sequenced sample was PBMCs or T cells enriched from blood (not recorded which). Here the CDR3 is given as CASNPGMNTEAFF. The nucleotide sequence is TGCGCCAGCAACCCAGGGATGAACACTGAAGCTTTCTTT.